This is a list of T cell receptor beta chains from one sample in a study of shared clonotypes between healthy human individuals. Sequencing was performed with immunoSEQ multiplex PCR; in TCRdb, only in-frame clones are kept and a portion is missing. The table includes around 2.3 million clones, 90% to 97% detected once. What was sequenced was naive CD4+ T cells sorted from blood. The receptors were gathered from a man aged 18 to 30 in good health. The CDR3 runs from the conserved cysteine through the conserved F or W. D genes are given only for firm matches. Clone size is given for some rows only: seen once, a few or many times, or a class if the clone is expanded.

clone_size d_call j_call v_call cdr3_nt cdr3_aa
. TRBD1 TRBJ1-1 TRBV19 TGTGCCAGTAGTCGACAGGGGACTGAAGCTTTCTTT CASSRQGTEAFF
. . TRBJ2-2 TRBV6-6 TGTGCCAGCAGTTACGATCAGATTGTCGGGGAGCTGTTTTTT CASSYDQIVGELFF
. TRBD2 TRBJ2-7 TRBV19 TGTGCCAGTAGCCCGGGACTAGCGGGGGGCCCTAGGTCCTCCTACGAGCAGTACTTC CASSPGLAGGPRSSYEQYF
. . TRBJ2-7 TRBV28 TGTGCCAGCAGCCCCACAGGCAGGCTCTACGAGCAGTACTTC CASSPTGRLYEQYF
. TRBD1 TRBJ1-1 TRBV6-5 TGTGCCAGCGACAGGGGCACTGAAGCTTTCTTT CASDRGTEAFF
. . TRBJ1-1 TRBV30 TGTGCCTGGAGGGCGCTGAACACTGAAGCTTTCTTT CAWRALNTEAFF
. TRBD1 TRBJ1-6 TRBV6-5 TGTGCCAGCAGGCGGACAGGGGGGTATTCACCCCTCCACTTT CASRRTGGYSPLHF
. . TRBJ1-2 TRBV7-2 TGTGCCAGCACCGCGGTAGGGGCGGAGGGCTACACCTTC CASTAVGAEGYTF
. TRBD2 TRBJ2-7 TRBV19 TGTGCCAGTAGTAGTAGCGGGGGCTCCCCCTACGAGCAGTACTTC CASSSSGGSPYEQYF
. . TRBJ2-2 TRBV5-4 TGTGCCAGCAGCTTCATGACCAACACCGGGGAGCTGTTTTTT CASSFMTNTGELFF
few . TRBJ1-1 TRBV18 TGTGCCAGCTCATCAGCAGGGCTAGGGTCTGAAGCTTTCTTT CASSSAGLGSEAFF
. . TRBJ1-1 TRBV30 TGTGCCCATTTGCGGGTCATGAACACTGAAGCTTTCTTT CAHLRVMNTEAFF
. . TRBJ1-6 TRBV7-9 TGTGCCAGCAGCTTAGGCAAGGACAGACCATTTAATTCACCCCTCCACTTT CASSLGKDRPFNSPLHF
. . TRBJ2-1 TRBV7-8 TGTGCCAGCAGCTTATCCGACTACTACAATGAGCAGTTCTTC CASSLSDYYNEQFF
. . TRBJ2-7 TRBV6-1 TGTGCCAGCAGTGTCCTGGAGGGGAGCTCCTACGAGCAGTACTTC CASSVLEGSSYEQYF
. . TRBJ1-2 TRBV29-1 TGCAGCGTGGCGCCGGGCCCTAGGGCTGGGGATGGCTACACCTTC CSVAPGPRAGDGYTF
. TRBD1 TRBJ1-2 TRBV5-4 TGTGCCAGCAGCGGGGAAGACAGGGGGTCCTATGGCTACACCTTC CASSGEDRGSYGYTF
. . TRBJ2-1 TRBV18 TGTGCCAGCTCACCACCGTTAAGTACTCTCCTATTCTTC CASSPPLSTLLFF
. . TRBJ2-7 TRBV18 TGTGCCAGCTCACCACCCAACGACCCAGAACACGGCGGGCAGTACTTC CASSPPNDPEHGGQYF
. . TRBJ2-7 TRBV12-5 TGTGCTAGTGGTCCCCCGGGGTTGCGGGACTACGAGCAGTACTTC CASGPPGLRDYEQYF
. . TRBJ1-2 TRBV5-6 TGTGCCAGCAGCCCCGGACCCGTCGGGGGCTACACCTTC CASSPGPVGGYTF
. TRBD1 TRBJ1-2 TRBV6-1 TGTGCCAGCAGTGGTATCGACAGGGGACCCTACTATGGCTACACCTTC CASSGIDRGPYYGYTF
once TRBD1 TRBJ2-7 TRBV28 TGTGCCAGCCGCAGACAGGGTCCTCTCTACGAGCAGTACTTC CASRRQGPLYEQYF
. . TRBJ2-7 TRBV10-3 TGTGCCATCAGTGGGGACCTTGTTACCTACGAGCAGTACTTC CAISGDLVTYEQYF
. . TRBJ2-2 TRBV28 TGTGCCAGCAGTAGTGTCACCGGGGAGCTGTTTTTT CASSSVTGELFF
. . TRBJ1-6 TRBV9 TGTGCCAGCAGCGCCCGGGGGCAGCATAATTCACCCCTCCACTTT CASSARGQHNSPLHF
. TRBD1 TRBJ1-2 TRBV7-6 TGTGCCAGCAGCCCTGACAGGGAGGGTTCGGGACGGGGCTACACCTTC CASSPDREGSGRGYTF
. TRBD1 TRBJ1-2 TRBV6-1 TGTGCCAGCTTTGGACAGGGGGTGAGGTATGGCTACACCTTC CASFGQGVRYGYTF
. TRBD1 TRBJ2-7 TRBV2 TGTGCCAGCACCGAACCGGGACAGGCTCTCTACGAGCAGTACTTC CASTEPGQALYEQYF
. . TRBJ2-5 TRBV6-1 TGTGCCAGCTTACCGGGACACAACCAAGAGACCCAGTACTTC CASLPGHNQETQYF
. TRBD1 TRBJ2-7 TRBV10-3 TGTGCCATTAGGGACAGCTTCTACGAGCAGTACTTC CAIRDSFYEQYF
few . TRBJ2-2 TRBV10-3 TGTGCCATCAGTGAACTCTGGGGCACCGGGGAGCTGTTTTTT CAISELWGTGELFF
. . TRBJ2-1 TRBV11-2 TGTGCCAGCAGCTTAGTCGCCAGCTCCTACAATGAGCAGTTCTTC CASSLVASSYNEQFF
. TRBD2 TRBJ2-7 TRBV4-3 TGCGCCAGCAGCCGGAATCTAGCGGGAGGGCCGCTCTACGAGCAGTACTTC CASSRNLAGGPLYEQYF
. TRBD2 TRBJ2-1 TRBV7-6 TGTGCCAGCAGCTTAGGACTAGCGGGAGGGCCGGGTGAGCAGTTCTTC CASSLGLAGGPGEQFF
. . TRBJ2-2 TRBV2 TGTGCCAGCAAAGTACAGAACACCGGGGAGCTGTTTTTT CASKVQNTGELFF
. TRBD1 TRBJ1-6 TRBV19 TGTGCCAGTAGTCCGGGACAGTCTAATTCACCCCTCCACTTT CASSPGQSNSPLHF
once . TRBJ1-6 TRBV18 TGTGCCAGCTCACCCGGCTGGCTACCCCTCCACTTT CASSPGWLPLHF
. . TRBJ2-2 TRBV6-1 TGTGCCAGCATGCAACAGGGGAACACCGGGGAGCTGTTTTTT CASMQQGNTGELFF
. TRBD2 TRBJ2-7 TRBV27 TGTGCCAGCAGTTCCACTAGCGGGAGCCGGGAGCAGTACTTC CASSSTSGSREQYF
. . TRBJ1-1 TRBV7-6 TGTGCCAGCAGCTTAGTAGGGGCGTCGGGCACTGAAGCTTTCTTT CASSLVGASGTEAFF